Shown below are 21 T cell receptor beta chains from a single sample sequenced in a study of control samples from healthy donors and cancer patients. Profiling relied on immunoSEQ multiplex PCR, and the TCRdb table lists in-frame clones only, not all of them. The sample lists 50,000 to 70,000 clones; 70% to 90% were seen once. The sequenced sample was blood. The origin of the receptors is a man between 45 and 60 years old in good health.

This clone has only a few counts. The V and J genes are TRBV28 and TRBJ2-2, with 7 bases lining up with TRBD1. Germline V gene data show CDR1 as MDHEN and CDR2 as SYDVKM. V dropped 5 bases and J dropped 1; count of bases not matched to a gene: 10. The CDR3 has 17 residues. The CDR3 loop reads CASSTGERGRNTGELFF. CDR3 sequence (DNA): TGTGCCAGCAGTACCGGAGAGAGGGGGCGGAACACCGGGGAGCTGTTTTTT.

This clone was recorded a few times. This chain uses TRBV28 with TRBJ1-6, with a tentative D call TRBD1 (5 bases). The V end was cut by 8 bases, the J end by 4 bases, with 15 bases between. This CDR3 region has 15 residues. Germline CDR1 is MDHEN and CDR2 is SYDVKM. CDR3 sequence: CASYYRDSYNSPLHF. CDR3 sequence (DNA): TGTGCCAGCTACTACCGGGACTCTTATAATTCACCCCTCCACTTT.

V and J are TRBV3-1 (or the pseudogene TRBV3-2) and TRBJ2-1; 9 bases align to TRBD2. CDR3 length: 15 residues. CDR1 and CDR2 (germline): LGHDT, YNNKEL (reference sequence). Trimming cost V 1 base and J 9 bases; bases outside gene matches: 7. Here the CDR3 reads CASSQVVSGSGEQFF. CDR3 nucleotides: TGTGCCAGCAGCCAAGTAGTTAGCGGGAGTGGTGAGCAGTTCTTC.

The V and J genes are TRBV7-3 and TRBJ2-7, with 10 bases matching TRBD1. With 5 bases clipped from V and 5 bases from J, the junction kept 6 bases outside the gene matches. The germline gives CDR1 SGHTA, CDR2 FQGTGA. This CDR3 contains 14 residues. The CDR3 region is CASSPSDRGNEQYF. DNA of the CDR3: TGTGCCAGCAGCCCCTCGGACAGGGGGAACGAGCAGTACTTC.

The rearrangement joins TRBV4-1 to TRBJ1-6; no reliable D call. The CDR3 spans 16 residues. Germline loops: CDR1 MGHRA, CDR2 YSYEKL. V was cut by 0 bases and J by 5 bases, with 11 bases left in between. CDR3 amino acids: CASSQDPLPDNSPLHF. In nucleotides, the CDR3 is TGCGCCAGCAGCCAAGACCCCCTCCCTGATAATTCACCCCTCCACTTT.

The genes are TRBV24-1 and TRBJ2-5; 8 bases are a match to TRBD1. Germline CDR1 and CDR2: KGHDR and SFDVKD. Losses at the gene ends were 10 bases for V and 4 bases for J; bases not matched to a gene: 4. CDR3 size: 12 residues. The CDR3: CATQGARETQYF. Written as DNA, the CDR3 is TGTGCCACTCAGGGGGCACGAGAGACCCAGTACTTC.

The chain carries TRBV28 and TRBJ1-1, with 7 positions matching TRBD1. This CDR3 has 19 amino acids. Germline V gene sequence: CDR1 MDHEN, CDR2 SYDVKM. V trimming: 4 bases; J trimming: 3 bases; junction bases outside the gene matches: 20. The DNA for the CDR3 is TGTGCCAGCAGTTCCCTCCCCCCAACCGGGACAGAGTATGACACTGAAGCTTTCTTT. Translation: CASSSLPPTGTEYDTEAFF.

This rearrangement joins TRBV7-2 to TRBJ2-1, with a weak D call TRBD1 (5 bases). V lost 3 bases to trimming and J lost 4 bases, with 10 bases between them. The CDR3 sequence is 14 residues long. CDR1 SGHTA and CDR2 FQGNSA come from the germline V gene. This CDR3 is CASSLGPQYNEQFF. The CDR3 DNA sequence: TGTGCCAGCAGCTTGGGGCCACAGTACAATGAGCAGTTCTTC.

A single count supports this clone. The genes are TRBV27 and TRBJ2-2; perhaps TRBD1 as D (5 bases). Germline V lookup: CDR1 MNHEY, CDR2 SMNVEV (reference sequence). Trimming removed 4 bases at V and 7 bases at J, with 16 bases between. The CDR3 totals 15 residues. The CDR3 DNA sequence: TGTGCCAGCAGTTCCTTTTTACAGGCAAACGGGGAGCTGTTTTTT. This codes for CASSSFLQANGELFF.

The rearrangement uses TRBV5-6 and TRBJ2-7; 7 nucleotides align to TRBD1. Unmatched junction bases numbered 7, after V lost 1 base and J lost 6 bases. Per the germline V gene, CDR1 is SGHDT and CDR2 is YYEEEE. This CDR3 region has 14 residues. The CDR3 reads CASSLTGAFVEQYF. The CDR3 bases are TGTGCCAGCAGCTTGACAGGGGCTTTTGTCGAGCAGTACTTC.

The gene calls are TRBV4-1 and TRBJ2-5; 7 positions agree with TRBD1. The junction had 4 bases not matched to a gene; V was cut back by 1 base and J by 2 bases. The CDR3 spans 15 residues. CDR1 is MGHRA, CDR2 YSYEKL, per germline. The CDR3 protein is CASSQAGQEQETQYF. CDR3 nucleotide sequence: TGCGCCAGCAGCCAAGCTGGACAGGAACAAGAGACCCAGTACTTC.

The chain joins TRBV3-1 (or the pseudogene TRBV3-2) to TRBJ2-2, with 9 bases lining up with TRBD2. The CDR3 spans 17 residues. The junction had 11 bases not matched to a gene; V was cut back by 3 bases and J by 6 bases. Germline V gives CDR1 LGHDT, CDR2 YNNKEL (reference sequence). Written as DNA, the CDR3 is TGTGCCAGCAGCCACGCTCCAGCGGGAGGACAGGCCGGGGAGCTGTTTTTT. Translated: CASSHAPAGGQAGELFF.

The table lists this clone with a few counts. The chain is built from TRBV6-1 and TRBJ1-2; D unclear. Germline CDR1 MNHNS, CDR2 SASEGT. The CDR3 consists of 16 residues. V gave up 1 base and J gave up 0 bases, with 12 bases separating them. The CDR3 coding sequence is TGTGCCAGCAGTGAAGACACCCGGAGTACTAACTATGGCTACACCTTC. It codes for CASSEDTRSTNYGYTF.

V gene TRBV6-5 combines with J gene TRBJ2-1; 9 positions match TRBD2. CDR1 MNHEY and CDR2 SVGAGI come from the germline V gene. The CDR3 is made up of 15 amino acids. V gave up 2 bases and J gave up 8 bases; unmatched junction bases: 7. As DNA, the CDR3 is TGTGCCAGCAGTTACGGGCTAGCGGGAAGTGATGAGCAGTTCTTC. Translated, it gives CASSYGLAGSDEQFF.

The CDR3 DNA follows: TGTGCCAGCAGCTCCGGACTAGCCCCACACGAGCAGTACTTC. Translation: CASSSGLAPHEQYF. The chain employs TRBV7-3 and TRBJ2-7, with TRBD2 identical over 8 bases. The germline V gene encodes CDR1 SGHTA and CDR2 FQGTGA. The CDR3 spans 14 residues. V was clipped by 4 bases and J by 5 bases; unmatched bases: 7. Together with reference TRBV7-3 and TRBJ2-7, the CDR3 gives the full variable domain: GAGVSQTPSNKVTEKGKYVELRCDPISGHTALYWYRQSLGQGPEFLIYFQGTGAADDSGLPNDRFFAVRPEGSVSTLKIQRTERGDSAVYLCASSSGLAPHEQYFGPGTRLTVT.

The chain carries TRBV28 and TRBJ1-4; D is uncertain. Trimming pared 6 bases from V and 7 bases from J, leaving 9 bases between. The CDR3 has 12 residues. CDR1 is MDHEN and CDR2 is SYDVKM in the germline V gene. The CDR3 nucleotides read TGTGCCAGCAGGATCGGGAGTGAAAAACTGTTTTTT. Encoded protein: CASRIGSEKLFF.

This chain joins TRBV11-3 and TRBJ2-1; 14 bases are shared with TRBD2. The germline CDR1 and CDR2 sequences are SGHNT and YENEEA. J lost 8 bases, V lost 1 base, and 7 bases had no gene match. This CDR3 contains 17 residues. CDR3 in DNA: TGTGCCAGCAGCTTAGGGGGACTAGCGGGGGCCTCGCATGAGCAGTTCTTC. It codes for CASSLGGLAGASHEQFF.

The chain employs TRBV28 and TRBJ2-3, with D tentatively TRBD1 (5 bases). Trimming removed 6 bases from V and 1 base from J, with 14 bases in between. The germline gives CDR1 MDHEN, CDR2 SYDVKM. The CDR3 has 15 residues. CDR3 sequence (DNA): TGTGCCAGCAGCCCTTCGTTAGGGGGCACAGATACGCAGTATTTT. Residues: CASSPSLGGTDTQYF.

The chain uses TRBV30 and TRBJ2-3; perhaps TRBD1 as D (6 bases). The length of the CDR3 is 14 residues. V was shortened by 1 base and J by 2 bases, with 10 bases between the two germline ends. Germline V gene lookup returns CDR1 GTSNPN and CDR2 SVGIG (reference sequence). The CDR3 sequence: CAWSGAGVTDTQYF. CDR3 nucleotides: TGTGCCTGGAGTGGGGCAGGGGTCACAGATACGCAGTATTTT.

The chain employs TRBV4-3 and TRBJ2-5; 11 nucleotides align to TRBD2. Trimming removed 3 bases from V and 3 bases from J; junction bases left unmatched: 6. CDR1 is LGHNA, CDR2 YSLEER, per germline. The CDR3 covers 16 residues. In DNA, the CDR3 is TGCGCCAGCAGCCAGGATGCGACTAGCGGGAAAGAGACCCAGTACTTC. Its protein is CASSQDATSGKETQYF.

This rearrangement joins TRBV4-3 to TRBJ2-7, with TRBD2 matching over 8 bases. Losses at the gene ends were 4 bases for V and 5 bases for J; bases not matched to a gene: 10. CDR1 is LGHNA, CDR2 YSLEER, per germline. This CDR3 is built from 15 residues. The CDR3 DNA reads as TGCGCCAGCAGCCCCTCGGGACTAGGATATGACGAGCAGTACTTC. As protein: CASSPSGLGYDEQYF.